This T cell receptor beta chain is drawn from a study of T-cell memory formation after mild COVID-19. In its sample, this clonotype was seen a few times. In TCRdb, the 5' RACE reads were re-called with MiXCR into one record per CDR3 protein. The table lists roughly 610,000 distinct CDR3 sequences, roughly 17% of them singletons. Trimming took 7 bases from V and 0 from J; bases not matched to a gene: 9. The germline V gene encodes CDR1 SEHNR and CDR2 FQNEAQ (reference sequence). CDR3 length: 15 amino acids. The chain employs TRBV7-9 and TRBJ2-7; TRBD2 matches 7 bases. The sequence came from an adult woman who had mild COVID-19 (a few samples of this study predate the infection). Cell type and time point are not known. The sequencing sample was made of PBMCs or a T cell subset sorted from them (not recorded which). In nucleotides, the CDR3 is TGTGCCAGCAACTCCGGAGCGGGGCCCTCCTACGAGCAGTACTTC. It yields the protein CASNSGAGPSYEQYF.